These T cell receptor beta chains were read from a single sample in a study of OX40 agonist ivuxolimab in advanced cancers. Produced via immunoSEQ multiplex PCR; TCRdb's table is partial and in-frame only. The data contain around 46,000 clones, roughly three quarters of them singletons. This material consisted of CD4+ or CD8+ T cells sorted from blood, taken in a trial of the OX40 agonist ivuxolimab. These TCRs come from an adult with an advanced solid tumor such as melanoma, head and neck, liver or kidney cancer. CDR3s leave out the opening cysteine and the closing phenylalanine or tryptophan. D genes are given only for firm matches. Clone size appears in some rows only: once, few, many, or a class for an expanded clone.

J gene	D gene	V gene	clone size	CDR3 protein
TRBJ2-1	-	TRBV5-1	few	ASSLDPHNEQF
TRBJ2-7	-	TRBV5-4	few	ASSLVGYEQY
TRBJ2-1	TRBD1	TRBV5-1	-	ASSPRTGDYEQF
TRBJ2-7	TRBD2	TRBV9	-	ASSRVAGALEQY
TRBJ2-1	TRBD2	TRBV15	few	ATSEGSGVYNEQF
TRBJ2-6	-	TRBV18	-	ASSPPGRGANVLT
TRBJ2-1	-	TRBV5-8	-	AHPRTVYNEQF
TRBJ1-5	-	TRBV4-1	few	ASSPRGTLDSNQPQH
TRBJ2-7	-	TRBV6-5	-	ASSLSGGYEQY
TRBJ2-2	-	TRBV7-8	-	ASSLTTSRGTGELF
TRBJ1-1	-	TRBV2	few	ATRGTLIETEAF
TRBJ2-2	TRBD2	TRBV10-2	-	ASSESGLVGTGELF
TRBJ2-3	TRBD1	TRBV28	-	ATDGQGTDTQY